This T cell receptor beta chain was sequenced for a study of blood T cell repertoires in COVID-19. Study overall: The cDNA or gDNA used as material had been derived from T cells, B-cell-depleted T cells, or PBMCs.

Seattle patients were enrolled while actively infected and followed longitudinally. Germline CDR1 reads LNHNV; CDR2 reads YYDKDF (reference sequence). The CDR3 length is 16 residues. Unmatched junction bases numbered 13, after V lost 7 bases and J lost 4 bases. Produced via immunoSEQ multiplex PCR; TCRdb's table is partial and in-frame only. The repertoire holds tens of thousands of clones, roughly 80% seen once, with 2.5% to 4% in the top ten. The sample comprised peripheral blood. The origin of this receptor is a man between 65 and 85 years old with COVID-19, enrolled during active disease. The V and J genes are TRBV15 and TRBJ1-2, with 9 bases matching TRBD1. The CDR3 spells CATTQGNRGPVYGYTF. The CDR3 DNA reads as TGTGCCACCACCCAAGGCAACAGGGGGCCGGTCTATGGCTACACCTTC.